The entry below describes one TCR beta chain. The target antigen is unknown. Researchers isolated at least 7 million PBMCs per sample. The CDR3 runs to 15 residues. Trimming left V 10 bases short and J 1 base short, with 19 bases between. The data stem from a study of blood T cells in healthy people across ages. Study observations and caveats: Strongly correlated with naive T cell percentage was TCR beta diversity. Per million T cells, TCR beta diversity dropped roughly linearly as age increased.

It was with a sample-barcoded 5' primer and a J-beta primer mix that a second PCR of about 6 to 12 cycles was run. TCRdb redid the calling of the 5' RACE reads with MiXCR, one entry per CDR3 protein. The repertoire holds roughly 1.5 million distinct CDR3 sequences, with 35% to 45% as singletons. The chain uses TRBV12-3 or TRBV12-4 and TRBJ2-5, with D uncertain. Sequences were obtained from blood. This receptor was identified in a woman in her late teens or twenties in good health. CDR3 amino acids: CATSRSWKTQETQYF. The CDR3 DNA reads TGTGCCACCTCACGGTCGTGGAAGACCCAAGAGACCCAGTACTTC.